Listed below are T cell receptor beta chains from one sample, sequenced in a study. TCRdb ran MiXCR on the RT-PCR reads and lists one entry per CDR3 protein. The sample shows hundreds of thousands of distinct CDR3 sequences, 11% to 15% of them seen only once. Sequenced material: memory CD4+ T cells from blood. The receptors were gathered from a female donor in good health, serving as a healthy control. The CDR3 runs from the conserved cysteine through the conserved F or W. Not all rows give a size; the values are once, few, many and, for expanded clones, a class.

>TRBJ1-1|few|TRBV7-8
CASSQDRWATEAFF
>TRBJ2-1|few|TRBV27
CASTNRDEQFF
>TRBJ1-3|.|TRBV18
CASSPGTGSGNTIYF
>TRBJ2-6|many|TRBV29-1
CSVVWAGESSGANVLTF
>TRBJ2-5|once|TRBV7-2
CASSILAGVSETQYF
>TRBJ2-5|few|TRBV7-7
CASSPGITETQYF
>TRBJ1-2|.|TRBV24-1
CATSDPTGGYGYTF
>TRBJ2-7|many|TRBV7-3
CASSSGVGYEQYF
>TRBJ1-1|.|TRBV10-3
CAISMTGSGTEAFF
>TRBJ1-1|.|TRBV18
CASSQLDTSMNTEAFF
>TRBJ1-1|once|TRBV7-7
CASSGSVGTEAFF
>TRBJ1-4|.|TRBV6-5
CASSEDRVGVKLFF
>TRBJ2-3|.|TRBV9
CASSVAGLAGGPGDTQYF
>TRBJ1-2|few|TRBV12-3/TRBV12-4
CASSFRGGRDGYTF
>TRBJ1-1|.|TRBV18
CASSTSQRRGYTEAFF
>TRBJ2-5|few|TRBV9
CASSVGDSDQETQYF
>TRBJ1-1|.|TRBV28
CASTGEQSWAEAFF
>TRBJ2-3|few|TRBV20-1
CSAMGFGGPGHTQYF
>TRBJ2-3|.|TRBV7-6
CASSSTMERGDTDTQYF
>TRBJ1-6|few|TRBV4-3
CASSQGGQPGSNSPLHF
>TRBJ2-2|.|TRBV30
CAWSVSGPLPGELFF
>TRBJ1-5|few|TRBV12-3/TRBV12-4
CASSLGQGLDQPQHF
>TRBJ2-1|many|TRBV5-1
CASSDVQGNNEQFF
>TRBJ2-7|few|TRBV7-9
CASSLDEGAREQYF
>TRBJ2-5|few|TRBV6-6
CASRTSGSRLETQYF
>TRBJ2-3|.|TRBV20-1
CSAIPTTVLVTSTDTQYF
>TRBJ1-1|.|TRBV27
CASRTQGGFSPEAFF
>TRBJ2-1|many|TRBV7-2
CASSLSRGGYNEQFF
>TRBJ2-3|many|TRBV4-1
CASSQLLVFTDTQYF
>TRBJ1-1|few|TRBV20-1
CSAPGRGGTEAFF
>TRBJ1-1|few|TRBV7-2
CASSLQKNTEAFF
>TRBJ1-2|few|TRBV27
CASSFRDRVPSGYTF
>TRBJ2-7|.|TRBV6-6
CVSEGDRGYEQYF
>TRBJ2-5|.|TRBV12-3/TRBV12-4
CASSIRLAGEETQYF
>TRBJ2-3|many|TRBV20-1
CSARWASSNTQYF
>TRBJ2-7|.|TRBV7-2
CASTPPGGRGSYEQYF
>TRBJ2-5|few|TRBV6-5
CASSLETGMETQYF
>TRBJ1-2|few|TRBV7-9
CASSSSGNSEGYTF
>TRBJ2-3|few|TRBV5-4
CASSRGPDTDTQYF
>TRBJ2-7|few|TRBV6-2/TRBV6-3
CASSYSPGQGSPEQYF
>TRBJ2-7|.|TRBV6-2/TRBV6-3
CASSLVLYNEQYF
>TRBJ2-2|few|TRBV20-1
CSADLGPKSNTGELFF
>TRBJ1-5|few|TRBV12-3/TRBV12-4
CASSSSFNQPQHF
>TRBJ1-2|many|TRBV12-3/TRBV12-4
CASSPTGAPANYGYTF
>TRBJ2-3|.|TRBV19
CASHRAGTDTQYF
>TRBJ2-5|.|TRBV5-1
CASSITRDPQETQYF
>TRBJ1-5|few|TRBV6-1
CASSGQAATNSNQPQHF
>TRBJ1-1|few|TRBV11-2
CASSFGQGPEAFF
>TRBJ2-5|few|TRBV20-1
CSAYRERLETQYF
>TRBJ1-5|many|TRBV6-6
CASSLLKGSNQPQHF
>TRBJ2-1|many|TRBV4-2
CASSQDMSPQDEQFF
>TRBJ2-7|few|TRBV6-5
CASGTQGLSSYEQYF
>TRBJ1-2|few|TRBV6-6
CASSYAPSGRGVNYGYTF
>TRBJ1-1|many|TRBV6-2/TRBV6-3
CASSYGRTYAEAFF
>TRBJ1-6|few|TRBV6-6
CASSWGNSINNSPLHF
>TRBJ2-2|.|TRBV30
CAWRPVSGRGNTGELFF
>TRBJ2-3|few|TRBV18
CASSPQEGVSTDTQYF